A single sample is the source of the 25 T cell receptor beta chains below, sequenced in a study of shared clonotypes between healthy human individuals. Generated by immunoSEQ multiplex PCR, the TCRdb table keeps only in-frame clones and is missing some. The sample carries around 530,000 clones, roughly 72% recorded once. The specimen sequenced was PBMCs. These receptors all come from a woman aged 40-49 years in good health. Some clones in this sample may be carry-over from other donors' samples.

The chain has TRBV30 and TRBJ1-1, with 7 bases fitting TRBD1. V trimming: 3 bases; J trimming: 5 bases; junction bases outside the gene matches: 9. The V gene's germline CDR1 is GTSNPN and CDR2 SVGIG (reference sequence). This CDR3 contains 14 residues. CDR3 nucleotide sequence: TGTGCCTGGAGAGGAAGGGCAGGGGGGACTGAAGCTTTCTTT. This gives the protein CAWRGRAGGTEAFF.

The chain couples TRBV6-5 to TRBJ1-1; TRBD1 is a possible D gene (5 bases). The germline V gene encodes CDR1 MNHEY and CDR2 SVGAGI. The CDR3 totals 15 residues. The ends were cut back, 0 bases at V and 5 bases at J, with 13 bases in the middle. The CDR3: CASSYSEWGGTEAFF. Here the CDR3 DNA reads TGTGCCAGCAGTTACTCGGAGTGGGGGGGAACTGAAGCTTTCTTT.

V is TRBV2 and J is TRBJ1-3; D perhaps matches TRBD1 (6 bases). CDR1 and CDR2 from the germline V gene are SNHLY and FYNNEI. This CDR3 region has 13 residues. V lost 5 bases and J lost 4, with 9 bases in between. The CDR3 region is CASSSDRGNTIYF. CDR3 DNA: TGTGCCAGCAGTTCCGACAGGGGAAACACCATATATTTT.

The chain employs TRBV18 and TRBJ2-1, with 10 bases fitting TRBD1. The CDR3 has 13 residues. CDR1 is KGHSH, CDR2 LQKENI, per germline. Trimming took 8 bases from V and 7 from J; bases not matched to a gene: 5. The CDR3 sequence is CASGRTGGNEQFF. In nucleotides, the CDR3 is TGTGCCAGCGGACGGACAGGGGGGAATGAGCAGTTCTTC.

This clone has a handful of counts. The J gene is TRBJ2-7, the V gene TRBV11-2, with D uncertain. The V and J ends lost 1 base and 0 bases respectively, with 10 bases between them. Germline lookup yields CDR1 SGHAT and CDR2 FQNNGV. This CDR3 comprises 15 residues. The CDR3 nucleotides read TGTGCCAGCAGCTTAGGGGCAGTAAGCTCCTACGAGCAGTACTTC. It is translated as CASSLGAVSSYEQYF.

The CDR3 sequence is CASSRVRTGELFF. The CDR3 bases are TGTGCCAGCAGTCGCGTCCGAACCGGGGAGCTGTTTTTT. This rearrangement joins TRBV2 to TRBJ2-2; no clear D. Trimming pared 5 bases from V and 5 bases from J, leaving 9 bases between. This CDR3 contains 13 residues. Germline V CDR1 and CDR2: SNHLY, FYNNEI.

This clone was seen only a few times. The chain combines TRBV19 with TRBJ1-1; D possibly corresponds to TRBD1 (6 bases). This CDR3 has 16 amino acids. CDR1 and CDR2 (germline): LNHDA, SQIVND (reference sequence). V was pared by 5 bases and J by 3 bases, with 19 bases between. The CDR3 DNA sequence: TGTGCCAGTAGTTCAGAGACAGGTTCGGTTTACACTGAAGCTTTCTTT. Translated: CASSSETGSVYTEAFF.

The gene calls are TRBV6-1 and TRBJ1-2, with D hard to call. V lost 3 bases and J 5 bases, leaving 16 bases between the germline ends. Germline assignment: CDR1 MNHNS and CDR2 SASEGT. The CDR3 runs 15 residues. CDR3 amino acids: CASSEGSIVGYGYTF. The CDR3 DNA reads TGTGCCAGCAGTGAGGGGTCAATAGTAGGGTATGGCTACACCTTC.

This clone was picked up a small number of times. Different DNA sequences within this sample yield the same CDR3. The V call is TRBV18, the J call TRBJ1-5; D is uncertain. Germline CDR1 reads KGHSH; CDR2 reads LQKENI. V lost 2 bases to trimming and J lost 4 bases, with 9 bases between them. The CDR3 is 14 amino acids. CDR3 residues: CASSPTGGNQPQHF. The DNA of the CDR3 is TGTGCCAGCTCACCAACCGGAGGGAATCAGCCCCAGCATTTT.

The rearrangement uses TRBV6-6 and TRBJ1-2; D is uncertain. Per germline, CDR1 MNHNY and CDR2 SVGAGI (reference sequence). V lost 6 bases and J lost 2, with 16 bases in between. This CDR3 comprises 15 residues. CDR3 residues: CASRKRQAANYGYTF. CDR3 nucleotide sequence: TGTGCCAGCAGAAAGAGGCAAGCCGCCAACTATGGCTACACCTTC.

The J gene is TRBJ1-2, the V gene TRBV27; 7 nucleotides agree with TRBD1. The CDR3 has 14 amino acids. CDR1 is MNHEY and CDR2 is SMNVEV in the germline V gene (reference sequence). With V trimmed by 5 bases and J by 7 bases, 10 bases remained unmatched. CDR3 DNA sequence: TGTGCCAGCAGTCGGGACAGAGATGGCTTTGGCTACACCTTC. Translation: CASSRDRDGFGYTF.

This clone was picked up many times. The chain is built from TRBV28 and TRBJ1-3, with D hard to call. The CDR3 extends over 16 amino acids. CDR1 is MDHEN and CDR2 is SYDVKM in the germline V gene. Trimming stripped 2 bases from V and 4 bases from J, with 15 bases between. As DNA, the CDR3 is TGTGCCAGCAGTTTAAGGTTATTGGTCGGCGGAAACACCATATATTTT. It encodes CASSLRLLVGGNTIYF.

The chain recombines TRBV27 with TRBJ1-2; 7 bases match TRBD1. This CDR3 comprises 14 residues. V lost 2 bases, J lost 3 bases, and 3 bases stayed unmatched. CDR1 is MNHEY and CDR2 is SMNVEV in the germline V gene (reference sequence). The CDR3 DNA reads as TGTGCCAGCAGTTTAGCAGGGGGTGACTATGGCTACACCTTC. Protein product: CASSLAGGDYGYTF.

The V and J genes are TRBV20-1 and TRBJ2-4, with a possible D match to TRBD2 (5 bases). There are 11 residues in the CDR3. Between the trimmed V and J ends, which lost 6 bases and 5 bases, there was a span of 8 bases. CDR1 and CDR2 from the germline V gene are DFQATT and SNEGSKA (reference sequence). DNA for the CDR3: TGCAGTGCGGAGGTGGAAAACATTCAGTACTTC. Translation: CSAEVENIQYF.

The CDR3 nucleotides read TGTGCCAGCAGCTTTGCGGCTCCCTACGAGCAGTACTTC. Translated, it gives CASSFAAPYEQYF. The V gene is TRBV7-9, the J gene TRBJ2-7, with D unclear. This CDR3 has 13 residues. The V gene lost 3 bases and the J gene lost 2 bases, with 8 bases spanning the gap. Germline V gene lookup returns CDR1 SEHNR and CDR2 FQNEAQ (reference sequence).

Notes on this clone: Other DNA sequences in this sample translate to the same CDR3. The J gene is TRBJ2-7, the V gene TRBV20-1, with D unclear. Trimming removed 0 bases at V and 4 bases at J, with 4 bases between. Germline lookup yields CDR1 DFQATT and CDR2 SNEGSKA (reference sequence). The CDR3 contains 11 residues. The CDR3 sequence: CSAREGYEQYF. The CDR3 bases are TGCAGTGCTAGAGAGGGTTACGAGCAGTACTTC.

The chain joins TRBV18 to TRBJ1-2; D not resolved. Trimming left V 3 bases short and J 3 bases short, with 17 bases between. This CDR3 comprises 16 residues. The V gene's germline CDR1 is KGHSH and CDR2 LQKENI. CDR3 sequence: CASSPGLPKGDYGYTF. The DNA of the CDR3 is TGTGCCAGCTCACCGGGCCTTCCGAAAGGCGACTATGGCTACACCTTC.

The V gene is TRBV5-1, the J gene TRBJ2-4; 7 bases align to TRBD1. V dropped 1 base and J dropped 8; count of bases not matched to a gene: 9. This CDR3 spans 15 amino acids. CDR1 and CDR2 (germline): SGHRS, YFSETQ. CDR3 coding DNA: TGCGCCAGCAGCTTGACGGACAGGAAAATAGACATTCAGTACTTC. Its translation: CASSLTDRKIDIQYF. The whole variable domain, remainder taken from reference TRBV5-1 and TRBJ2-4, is KAGVTQTPRYLIKTRGQQVTLSCSPISGHRSVSWYQQTPGQGLQFLFEYFSETQRNKGNFPGRFSGRQFSNSRSEMNVSTLELGDSALYLCASSLTDRKIDIQYFGAGTRLSVL.

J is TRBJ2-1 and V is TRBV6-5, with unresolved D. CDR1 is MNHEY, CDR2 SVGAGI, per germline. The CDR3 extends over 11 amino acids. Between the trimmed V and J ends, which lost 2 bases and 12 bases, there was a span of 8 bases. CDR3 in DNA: TGTGCCAGCAGTTACCATGAACGGCAGTTCTTC. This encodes CASSYHERQFF.

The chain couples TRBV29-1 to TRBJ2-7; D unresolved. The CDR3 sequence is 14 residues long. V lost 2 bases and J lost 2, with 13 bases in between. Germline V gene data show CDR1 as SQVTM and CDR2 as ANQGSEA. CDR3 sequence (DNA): TGCAGCGTTGAATACCCCCACCCCCCCTACGAGCAGTACTTC. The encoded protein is CSVEYPHPPYEQYF.

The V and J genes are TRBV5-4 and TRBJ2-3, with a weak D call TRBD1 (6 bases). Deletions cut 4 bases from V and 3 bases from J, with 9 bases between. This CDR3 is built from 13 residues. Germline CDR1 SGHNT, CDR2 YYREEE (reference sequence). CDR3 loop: CASSTQGTDTQYF. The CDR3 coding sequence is TGTGCCAGCAGCACCCAGGGGACAGATACGCAGTATTTT.

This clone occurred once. This CDR3 is CASKGRGIDSPLHF. CDR3 nucleotides: TGTGCCAGCAAAGGCCGGGGAATCGATTCACCCCTCCACTTT. V and J are TRBV7-9 and TRBJ1-6; D uncertain. Germline CDR1 SEHNR, CDR2 FQNEAQ (reference sequence). The CDR3 consists of 14 residues. Trimming stripped 7 bases from V and 8 bases from J, with 15 bases between.

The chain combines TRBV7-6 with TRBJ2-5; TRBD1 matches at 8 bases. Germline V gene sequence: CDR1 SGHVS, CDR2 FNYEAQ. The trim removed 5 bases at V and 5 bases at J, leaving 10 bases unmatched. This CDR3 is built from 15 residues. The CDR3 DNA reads TGTGCCAGCAGCACCGGACAGGGCGGCGGGGAGACCCAGTACTTC. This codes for CASSTGQGGGETQYF.

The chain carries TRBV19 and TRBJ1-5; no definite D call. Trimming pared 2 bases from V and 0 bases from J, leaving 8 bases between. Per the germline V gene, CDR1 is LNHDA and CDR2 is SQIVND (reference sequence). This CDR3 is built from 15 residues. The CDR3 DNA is TGTGCCAGTAGTATAAGGCCGGATAGCAATCAGCCCCAGCATTTT. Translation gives CASSIRPDSNQPQHF.

The CDR3 DNA follows: TGCAGCGGGGCCGGGACACTAAACACTGAAGCTTTCTTT. This codes for CSGAGTLNTEAFF. The genes are TRBV29-1 and TRBJ1-1, with D maybe TRBD1 (6 bases). The CDR3 totals 13 residues. Between the trimmed V and J ends, which lost 7 bases and 2 bases, there was a span of 14 bases. Looked up from germline, CDR1 is SQVTM and CDR2 is ANQGSEA.